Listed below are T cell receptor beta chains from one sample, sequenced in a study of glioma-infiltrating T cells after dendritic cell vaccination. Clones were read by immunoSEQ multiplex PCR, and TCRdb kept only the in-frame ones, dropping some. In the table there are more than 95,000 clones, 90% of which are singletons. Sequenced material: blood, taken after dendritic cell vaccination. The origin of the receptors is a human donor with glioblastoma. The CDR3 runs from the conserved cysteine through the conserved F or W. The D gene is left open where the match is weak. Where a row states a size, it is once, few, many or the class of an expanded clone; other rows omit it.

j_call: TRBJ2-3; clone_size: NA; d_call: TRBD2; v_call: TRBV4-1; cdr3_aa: CASSRKKAGVGTDTQYF; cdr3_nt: TGCGCCAGCAGCCGGAAGAAAGCGGGAGTGGGTACAGATACGCAGTATTTT
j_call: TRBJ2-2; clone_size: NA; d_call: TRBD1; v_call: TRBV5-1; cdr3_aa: CASSLARTGAGELFF; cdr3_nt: TGCGCCAGCAGCTTGGCCCGGACAGGCGCCGGGGAGCTGTTTTTT
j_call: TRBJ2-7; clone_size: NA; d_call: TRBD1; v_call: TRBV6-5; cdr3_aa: CASSYLGTGGYEQYF; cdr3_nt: TGTGCCAGCAGTTACCTTGGGACAGGGGGGTACGAGCAGTACTTC
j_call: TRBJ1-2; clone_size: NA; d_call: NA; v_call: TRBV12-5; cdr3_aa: CASGLVLGEGGNYGYTF; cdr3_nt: TGTGCTAGTGGTTTGGTACTCGGCGAAGGAGGTAACTATGGCTACACCTTC
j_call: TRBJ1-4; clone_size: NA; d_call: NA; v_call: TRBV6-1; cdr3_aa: CASRTTANEKLFF; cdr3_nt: TGTGCCAGCCGGACAACTGCCAATGAAAAACTGTTTTTT
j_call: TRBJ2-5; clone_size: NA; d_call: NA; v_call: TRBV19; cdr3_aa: CASSPTQGGGQETQYF; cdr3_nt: TGTGCCAGTAGTCCAACGCAGGGTGGGGGGCAAGAGACCCAGTACTTC
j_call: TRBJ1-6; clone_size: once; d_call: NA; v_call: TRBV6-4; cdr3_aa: CASSDVQGRSPLHF; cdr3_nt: TGTGCCAGCAGTGACGTCCAGGGGAGATCACCCCTCCACTTT
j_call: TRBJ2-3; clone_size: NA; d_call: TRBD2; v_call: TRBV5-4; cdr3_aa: CASSSGLAGFGGDTQYF; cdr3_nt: TGTGCCAGCAGCTCCGGACTAGCGGGTTTCGGGGGAGATACGCAGTATTTT
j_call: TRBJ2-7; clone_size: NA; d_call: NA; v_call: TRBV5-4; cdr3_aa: CASSLDRAYEQYF; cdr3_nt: TGTGCCAGCAGCTTGGACAGAGCCTACGAGCAGTACTTC
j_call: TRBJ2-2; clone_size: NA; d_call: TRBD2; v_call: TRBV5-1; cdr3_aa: CASSLAVRGGDGELFF; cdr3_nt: TGCGCCAGCAGCTTGGCGGTGCGGGGGGGCGACGGGGAGCTGTTTTTT
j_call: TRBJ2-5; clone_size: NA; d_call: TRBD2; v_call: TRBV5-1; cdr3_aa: CASSLAGGEETQYF; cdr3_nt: TGCGCCAGCAGCTTGGCCGGGGGGGAAGAGACCCAGTACTTC
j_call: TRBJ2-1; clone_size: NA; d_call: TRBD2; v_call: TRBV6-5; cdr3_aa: CASSSIAGGPDEQFF; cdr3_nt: TGTGCCAGCAGTTCGATAGCGGGGGGGCCAGATGAGCAGTTCTTC
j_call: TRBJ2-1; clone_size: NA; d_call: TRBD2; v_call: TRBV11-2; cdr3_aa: CASSLLGGRTLNEQFF; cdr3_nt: TGTGCCAGCAGCTTGTTAGGCGGGAGGACCCTCAATGAGCAGTTCTTC
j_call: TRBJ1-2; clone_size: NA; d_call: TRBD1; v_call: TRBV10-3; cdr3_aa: CAISRDRDYGYTF; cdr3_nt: TGTGCCATCAGTCGGGACAGGGACTATGGCTACACCTTC
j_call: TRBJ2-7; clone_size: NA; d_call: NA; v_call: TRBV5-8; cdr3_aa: CASSLLRGGEQYF; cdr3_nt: TGTGCCAGCAGCTTGTTAAGGGGGGGCGAGCAGTACTTC
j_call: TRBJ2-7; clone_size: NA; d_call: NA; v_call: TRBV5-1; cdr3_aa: CASRVLGGPYEQYF; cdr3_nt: TGCGCCAGCAGGGTCTTGGGGGGGCCCTACGAGCAGTACTTC
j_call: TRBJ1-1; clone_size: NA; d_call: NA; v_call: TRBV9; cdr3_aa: CASSVAWTSEAFF; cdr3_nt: TGTGCCAGCAGCGTAGCGTGGACAAGTGAAGCTTTCTTT
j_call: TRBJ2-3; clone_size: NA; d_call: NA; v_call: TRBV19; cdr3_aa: CASNSAGTTDTQYF; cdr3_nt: TGTGCCAGTAATTCGGCGGGGACCACAGATACGCAGTATTTT
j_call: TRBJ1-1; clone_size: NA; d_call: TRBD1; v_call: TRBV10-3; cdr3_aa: CAISQTGLMNTEAFF; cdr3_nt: TGTGCCATCAGCCAGACAGGGCTTATGAACACTGAAGCTTTCTTT
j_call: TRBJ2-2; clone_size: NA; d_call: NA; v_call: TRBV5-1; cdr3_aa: CASSLSSSPSTGELFF; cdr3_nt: TGCGCCAGCAGCTTATCCTCGTCGCCGAGCACCGGGGAGCTGTTTTTT
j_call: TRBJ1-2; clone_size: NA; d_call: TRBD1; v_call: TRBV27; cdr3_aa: CASSPGTGGVRGYTF; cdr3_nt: TGTGCCAGCAGTCCTGGGACAGGGGGCGTGAGGGGCTACACCTTC
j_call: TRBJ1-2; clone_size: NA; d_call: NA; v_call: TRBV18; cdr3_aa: CASSSNNYGYTF; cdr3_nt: TGTGCCAGCTCTTCTAATAACTATGGCTACACCTTC
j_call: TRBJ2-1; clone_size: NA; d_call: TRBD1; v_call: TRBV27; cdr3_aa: CASSDRVGNEQFF; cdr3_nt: TGTGCCAGCAGTGACAGGGTTGGCAATGAGCAGTTCTTC
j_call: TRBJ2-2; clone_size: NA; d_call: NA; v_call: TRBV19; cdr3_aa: CASSTGQFAGELFF; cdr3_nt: TGTGCCAGTAGTACGGGACAATTTGCCGGGGAGCTGTTTTTT
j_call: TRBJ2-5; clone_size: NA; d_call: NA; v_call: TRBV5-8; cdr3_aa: CASSLAARQETQYF; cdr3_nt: TGTGCCAGCAGCTTGGCCGCCAGACAAGAGACCCAGTACTTC
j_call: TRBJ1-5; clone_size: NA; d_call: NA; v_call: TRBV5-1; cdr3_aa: CASSYSYNQPQHF; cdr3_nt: TGCGCCAGCAGCTACAGCTACAATCAGCCCCAGCATTTT
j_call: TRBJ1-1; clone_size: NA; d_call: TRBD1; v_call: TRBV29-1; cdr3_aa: CSGGTGWGNTEAFF; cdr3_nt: TGCAGCGGGGGGACAGGGTGGGGGAACACTGAAGCTTTCTTT
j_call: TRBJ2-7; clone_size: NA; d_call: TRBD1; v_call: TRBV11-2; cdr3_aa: CASSWTGGGEQYF; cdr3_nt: TGTGCCAGCAGCTGGACAGGGGGAGGCGAGCAGTACTTC